The present T cell receptor (beta chain) was sequenced within a study of cytomegalovirus exposure and HLA in healthy donors. About this clone: No antigen is known for it.

Study-level findings and limits: Productive rates of about 90% or about 30% were seen for most TCR beta V segments in an earlier analysis. The classifier, whose performance was assessed in both the original and validation cohorts, reportedly diagnosed cytomegalovirus status with high specificity and sensitivity. In a later analysis, at a false discovery rate of 0.05, under 20,000 TCR beta sequences were associated with HLA alleles.

PCR was performed using 60 Vbeta and 13 Jbeta primers. TCRdb keeps only in-frame clones here, not all; method: immunoSEQ multiplex PCR. This sample has some 98,000 clones, with 75% to 85% found just once. V was shortened by 2 bases and J by 4 bases, with 5 bases between the two germline ends. The CDR3 extends over 12 amino acids. Germline lookup yields CDR1 SEHNR and CDR2 FQNEAQ (reference sequence). The sample taken for sequencing was PBMCs. V gene TRBV7-9 combines with J gene TRBJ1-2; D gene uncertain. This TCR derives from a man aged 18 to 29 in good health and CMV-seropositive. CDR3 sequence reads: CASSLLPYGYTF. The CDR3, as DNA: TGTGCCAGCAGCTTACTACCCTATGGCTACACCTTC.